This TCR beta chain was recovered during a study of T cell responses to AZD1222 COVID-19 vaccine. Here immunoSEQ multiplex PCR was the method, and the copy in TCRdb shows in-frame clones only, minus some. This table holds approximately 79,000 clones, approximately 86% found once. With 1 base removed from V and 5 bases from J, the gap between germline ends came to 17 bases. The CDR3 totals 16 residues. Germline V gene lookup returns CDR1 MDHEN and CDR2 SYDVKM. The chain links TRBV28 to TRBJ1-2; no firm D call. This clonotype originated in an adult in good health. The sample here was peripheral blood, taken on day 0 of AZD1222 vaccination. CDR3 DNA sequence: TGTGCCAGCAGTTTATCGGGCGTTGCGGGAAGATATGGCTACACCTTC. Amino acids: CASSLSGVAGRYGYTF.